This T cell receptor beta chain was sequenced for a study of cytomegalovirus exposure and HLA in healthy donors. Overall study results and limits: The classifier, whose performance was assessed in both the original and validation cohorts, reportedly diagnosed cytomegalovirus status with high specificity and sensitivity. For most TCR sequences rarity was the rule, although some public TCRs occurred in many donors. Through in vitro validation, a few CMV-associated chains were shown to be specific for CMV antigens.

While the first cohort had over 650 subjects, the donors belonged to the separate validation cohort of roughly 130 subjects. V lost 4 bases and J lost 4, with 9 bases in between. This CDR3 contains 13 residues. Per germline, CDR1 SGHTA and CDR2 FQGTGA. As concerns this clone: Its antigen is not identified.

Sequencing used immunoSEQ multiplex PCR; TCRdb keeps in-frame clones, though not all of them. The table has around 150,000 clones, around 88% seen once. The chain uses TRBV7-3 and TRBJ2-3; D uncertain. The origin of this receptor is a woman between 18 and 29 years old in good health and CMV-seropositive. Sequenced material: PBMCs. The CDR3 spells CASSSSASDTQYF. In DNA form, the CDR3 reads TGTGCCAGCAGCTCCTCAGCGTCAGATACGCAGTATTTT.